This is a list of T cell receptor beta chains from one sample in a study of cytomegalovirus exposure and HLA in healthy donors. Sequenced by immunoSEQ multiplex PCR; TCRdb stores in-frame clones only, minus some. The table lists some 170,000 clones, 84% of them singletons, with 10% in the top ten. Sequenced sample: PBMCs. These receptors originate from a man aged 25-45 years in good health and CMV-seropositive. Both conserved end residues are part of each CDR3. The order of the fields is V gene, D gene, J gene, clone size, CDR3 protein, CDR3 DNA. A D gene is named only where the DNA matches it firmly. Rows may omit the clone size; those that give it use once, few, many or a size class.

V: TRBV7-2; D: TRBD1; J: TRBJ2-5; size: .; CDR3: CASSPDRGRQETQYF; DNA: TGTGCCAGCAGTCCCGACAGGGGTCGTCAAGAGACCCAGTACTTC
V: TRBV6-5; D: .; J: TRBJ1-3; size: once; CDR3: CASSYSMGLGNTIYF; DNA: TGTGCCAGCAGTTACTCGATGGGGCTCGGGAACACCATATATTTT
V: TRBV6-5; D: .; J: TRBJ1-5; size: few; CDR3: CASSSRGREINQPQHF; DNA: TGTGCCAGCAGTTCAAGGGGGAGGGAGATCAATCAGCCCCAGCATTTT
V: TRBV5-1; D: TRBD2; J: TRBJ2-7; size: .; CDR3: CASSEGLAGPYEQYF; DNA: TGCGCCAGCAGCGAGGGACTAGCGGGGCCCTACGAGCAGTACTTC
V: TRBV6-5; D: TRBD1; J: TRBJ2-1; size: .; CDR3: CASSRTGDHEQFF; DNA: TGTGCCAGCAGCAGGACAGGGGACCATGAGCAGTTCTTC
V: TRBV5-4; D: .; J: TRBJ1-1; size: .; CDR3: CASSLEQGYTEAFF; DNA: TGTGCCAGCAGCTTGGAGCAGGGATATACTGAAGCTTTCTTT
V: TRBV9; D: TRBD2; J: TRBJ2-7; size: .; CDR3: CASSPPSGGSYEQYF; DNA: TGTGCCAGCAGCCCACCCAGCGGGGGCTCCTACGAGCAGTACTTC
V: TRBV4-3; D: TRBD1; J: TRBJ2-4; size: .; CDR3: CASSPRGGAGENIQYF; DNA: TGCGCCAGCAGCCCTAGAGGGGGCGCTGGGGAAAACATTCAGTACTTC
V: TRBV4-1; D: .; J: TRBJ1-3; size: .; CDR3: CASSHGQLSGNTIYF; DNA: TGCGCCAGCAGCCATGGACAACTCTCTGGAAACACCATATATTTT
V: TRBV28; D: .; J: TRBJ2-7; size: .; CDR3: CASSQGYGASYEQYF; DNA: TGTGCCAGCAGCCAGGGGTACGGCGCATCCTACGAGCAGTACTTC
V: TRBV4-1; D: TRBD1; J: TRBJ2-7; size: .; CDR3: CASSHTRDSYEQYF; DNA: TGCGCCAGCAGCCATACTCGGGACAGCTACGAGCAGTACTTC
V: TRBV4-3; D: .; J: TRBJ1-5; size: .; CDR3: CASSQDRQGSQPQHF; DNA: TGCGCCAGCAGCCAAGACCGGCAGGGAAGTCAGCCCCAGCATTTT
V: TRBV30; D: .; J: TRBJ1-6; size: .; CDR3: CAWSAGQGLSSYNSPLHF; DNA: TGTGCCTGGAGTGCCGGGCAGGGGCTGAGCTCCTATAATTCACCCCTCCACTTT
V: TRBV6-5; D: .; J: TRBJ2-2; size: .; CDR3: CASSYNPLLNTGELFF; DNA: TGTGCCAGCAGTTATAATCCACTGCTGAACACCGGGGAGCTGTTTTTT
V: TRBV30; D: .; J: TRBJ2-7; size: few; CDR3: CAWEGGGIYEQYF; DNA: TGTGCCTGGGAAGGAGGGGGCATCTACGAGCAGTACTTC
V: TRBV28; D: .; J: TRBJ2-3; size: .; CDR3: CASGGLPVGDTQYF; DNA: TGTGCCAGCGGTGGACTCCCTGTGGGAGATACGCAGTATTTT
V: TRBV4-1; D: TRBD1; J: TRBJ1-2; size: once; CDR3: CASSQGQGARGYTF; DNA: TGCGCCAGCAGCCAGGGCCAGGGGGCGCGTGGCTACACCTTC
V: TRBV19; D: .; J: TRBJ1-1; size: once; CDR3: CASRKPGAGTEAFF; DNA: TGTGCCAGTAGAAAACCGGGAGCTGGCACTGAAGCTTTCTTT
V: TRBV9; D: TRBD2; J: TRBJ2-3; size: .; CDR3: CASSVGTSGGVTDTQYF; DNA: TGTGCCAGCAGCGTAGGGACTAGCGGGGGAGTCACAGATACGCAGTATTTT
V: TRBV9; D: TRBD1; J: TRBJ1-2; size: .; CDR3: CASSVGGGGTAGGGYTF; DNA: TGTGCCAGCAGCGTAGGGGGCGGAGGGACAGCCGGTGGTGGCTACACCTTC
V: TRBV29-1; D: TRBD1; J: TRBJ1-2; size: .; CDR3: CSVASDRANGYTF; DNA: TGCAGCGTTGCTTCTGACAGGGCCAATGGCTACACCTTC
V: TRBV10-3; D: TRBD2; J: TRBJ2-1; size: .; CDR3: CAISGTSGDNEQFF; DNA: TGTGCCATCAGCGGGACTAGCGGGGACAATGAGCAGTTCTTC
V: TRBV4-1; D: .; J: TRBJ1-3; size: once; CDR3: CASSQVGRFSGNTIYF; DNA: TGCGCCAGCAGCCAAGTGGGGAGATTCTCTGGAAACACCATATATTTT
V: TRBV4-3; D: .; J: TRBJ2-3; size: .; CDR3: CASSQSLSHTQYF; DNA: TGCGCCAGCAGCCAAAGTCTATCTCATACGCAGTATTTT
V: TRBV9; D: .; J: TRBJ1-2; size: .; CDR3: CASSPTGVNYGYTF; DNA: TGTGCCAGCAGCCCGACAGGCGTTAACTATGGCTACACCTTC
V: TRBV4-3; D: TRBD1; J: TRBJ2-7; size: .; CDR3: CASSQDGGKGAARGHEQYF; DNA: TGCGCCAGCAGCCAAGATGGTGGAAAGGGGGCCGCACGGGGCCACGAGCAGTACTTC
V: TRBV5-4; D: .; J: TRBJ1-2; size: few; CDR3: CASSLYRDPRGYTF; DNA: TGTGCCAGCAGCTTGTACAGGGACCCTAGGGGCTACACCTTC
V: TRBV19; D: TRBD1; J: TRBJ1-2; size: .; CDR3: CASSPDRARLAYGYTF; DNA: TGTGCCAGTAGTCCGGACAGGGCACGGCTCGCCTATGGCTACACCTTC
V: TRBV6-1; D: TRBD1; J: TRBJ1-3; size: .; CDR3: CASSDRQGSGNTIYF; DNA: TGTGCCAGCAGTGACCGACAGGGCTCTGGAAACACCATATATTTT
V: TRBV15; D: TRBD2; J: TRBJ2-3; size: once; CDR3: CATSSQRLAGGRADTQYF; DNA: TGTGCCACCAGCAGTCAACGACTAGCGGGGGGCAGGGCAGATACGCAGTATTTT
V: TRBV7-9; D: TRBD1; J: TRBJ1-1; size: .; CDR3: CASSLTGQPFMNTEAFF; DNA: TGTGCCAGCAGCTTAACGGGACAGCCGTTCATGAACACTGAAGCTTTCTTT
V: TRBV27; D: TRBD2; J: TRBJ2-2; size: .; CDR3: CASSPSGGGFLPGELFF; DNA: TGTGCCAGCAGTCCCTCGGGAGGGGGGTTTCTTCCCGGGGAGCTGTTTTTT